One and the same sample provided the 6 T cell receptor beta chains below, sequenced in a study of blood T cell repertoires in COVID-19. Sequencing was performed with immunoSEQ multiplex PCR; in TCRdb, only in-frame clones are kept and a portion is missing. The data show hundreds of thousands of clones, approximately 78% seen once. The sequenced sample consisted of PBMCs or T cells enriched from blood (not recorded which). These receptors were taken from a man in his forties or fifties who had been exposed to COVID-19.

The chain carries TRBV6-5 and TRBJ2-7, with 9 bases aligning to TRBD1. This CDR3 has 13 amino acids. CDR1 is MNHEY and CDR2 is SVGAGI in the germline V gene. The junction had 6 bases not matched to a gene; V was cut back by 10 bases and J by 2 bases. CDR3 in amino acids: CATKRQGAYEQYF. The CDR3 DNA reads TGTGCCACCAAACGACAGGGGGCCTACGAGCAGTACTTC.

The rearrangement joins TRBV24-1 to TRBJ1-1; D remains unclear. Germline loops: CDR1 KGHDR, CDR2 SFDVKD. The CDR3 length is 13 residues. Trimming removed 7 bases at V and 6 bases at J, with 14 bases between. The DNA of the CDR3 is TGTGCCACCAGCCTCCCGGGCGGGGCTGAAGCTTTCTTT. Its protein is CATSLPGGAEAFF.

The CDR3 loop reads CASSWTGPGTGAFF. The CDR3 DNA sequence: TGTGCCAGCAGTTGGACAGGCCCGGGAACGGGAGCTTTCTTT. V usage is TRBV27 and J usage is TRBJ1-1; 7 bases agree with TRBD1. V was clipped by 4 bases and J by 10 bases; unmatched bases: 12. Germline values: CDR1 MNHEY, CDR2 SMNVEV (reference sequence). This CDR3 is built from 14 residues.

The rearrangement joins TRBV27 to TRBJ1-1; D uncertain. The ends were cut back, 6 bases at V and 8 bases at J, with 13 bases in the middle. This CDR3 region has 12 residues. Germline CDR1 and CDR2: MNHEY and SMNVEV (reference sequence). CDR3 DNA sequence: TGTGCCAGCAGCACAGTCGGGATCGAAGCTTTCTTT. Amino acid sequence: CASSTVGIEAFF.

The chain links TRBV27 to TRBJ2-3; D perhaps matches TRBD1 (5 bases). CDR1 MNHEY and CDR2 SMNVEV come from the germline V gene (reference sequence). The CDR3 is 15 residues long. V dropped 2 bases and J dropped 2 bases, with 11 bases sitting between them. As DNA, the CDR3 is TGTGCCAGCAGTTTAATCTCAGGGCACACAGATACGCAGTATTTT. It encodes CASSLISGHTDTQYF.

The CDR3 region is CASSHRGAGGYNEQFF. In DNA form, the CDR3 reads TGTGCCAGCAGCCACCGGGGAGCGGGAGGGTACAATGAGCAGTTCTTC. V usage is TRBV3-1 (or the pseudogene TRBV3-2) and J usage is TRBJ2-1, with TRBD2 matching over 10 bases. J was trimmed by 4 bases and V by 3 bases; bases with no gene match: 6. The germline V gene encodes CDR1 LGHDT and CDR2 YNNKEL (reference sequence). The length of the CDR3 is 16 residues.